Below, 10 T cell receptor beta chains from the same sample are listed, as sequenced in a study of siplizumab effects on memory and regulatory T cells. Assay: immunoSEQ multiplex PCR; the TCRdb copy retains only in-frame clones and omits some. The sample carries 100,000 or so clones, roughly 91% recorded once. Source material: CD4+ T cells sorted from blood. The receptors were gathered from a human donor in good health.

This chain links TRBV30 with TRBJ2-3; D gene uncertain. V lost 0 bases and J lost 4, with 14 bases in between. This CDR3 has 15 amino acids. Germline V gene lookup returns CDR1 GTSNPN and CDR2 SVGIG (reference sequence). The CDR3 protein is CAWSVLELTADTQYF. CDR3 coding DNA: TGTGCCTGGAGTGTACTTGAGCTCACGGCAGATACGCAGTATTTT.

The chain uses TRBV6-8 and TRBJ2-2; 7 bases map to TRBD2. Germline V gives CDR1 MNHGY, CDR2 SAAAGT. The CDR3 consists of 21 residues. V lost 6 bases and J lost 0; bases outside the gene matches: 22. The CDR3 nucleotides read TGTGCCAGCAGGGCCCGGGACTACCACAAGATTAGGGCCCCGAACACCGGGGAGCTGTTTTTT. It is translated as CASRARDYHKIRAPNTGELFF.

The chain has TRBV7-8 and TRBJ2-1; 11 bases are a match to TRBD2. Trimming at V came to 1 base and at J to 10 bases, leaving 6 bases not matched to a gene. This CDR3 is built from 15 residues. Per the germline V gene, CDR1 is SGHVS and CDR2 is FQNEAQ. The CDR3 loop is CASSLVGTSGAEQFF. Written as DNA, the CDR3 is TGTGCCAGCAGCTTAGTCGGGACTAGCGGTGCGGAGCAGTTCTTC.

This sequence joins TRBV5-1 and TRBJ2-5; D uncertain. The CDR3 is 16 residues long. The germline gives CDR1 SGHRS, CDR2 YFSETQ. Trimming removed 0 bases from V and 1 base from J, with 13 bases in between. CDR3: CASSLEPVWRQETQYF. Written as DNA, the CDR3 is TGCGCCAGCAGCTTGGAGCCAGTCTGGCGCCAAGAGACCCAGTACTTC.

The CDR3 here is CASSLDSGGSNTQYF. As DNA, the CDR3 is TGTGCCAGCAGCTTAGATAGCGGCGGGAGTAATACGCAGTATTTT. The chain carries TRBV13 and TRBJ2-3, with TRBD2 matching over 7 bases. The CDR3 totals 15 residues. The V segment lost 1 base and the J segment 7 bases; nucleotides outside the gene matches: 8. Germline V lookup: CDR1 PRHDT, CDR2 FYEKMQ (reference sequence).

The chain recombines TRBV27 with TRBJ2-7; D is possibly TRBD1 (6 bases). Germline V gives CDR1 MNHEY, CDR2 SMNVEV (reference sequence). CDR3 length: 14 amino acids. V lost 5 bases and J 2 bases, leaving 13 bases between the germline ends. CDR3 protein: CASSPDRPTYEQYF. CDR3 coding DNA: TGTGCCAGCAGTCCCGACAGGCCAACCTACGAGCAGTACTTC.

J is TRBJ2-1 and V is TRBV19; D may be TRBD2 (6 bases). Germline assignment: CDR1 LNHDA and CDR2 SQIVND (reference sequence). V was trimmed by 2 bases and J by 4 bases, leaving 15 bases between them. This CDR3 contains 16 residues. The CDR3 DNA sequence: TGTGCCAGTAGTATACCCGGGACTCACCTTTACAATGAGCAGTTCTTC. As protein: CASSIPGTHLYNEQFF.

This clone was picked up one time. The chain combines TRBV29-1 with TRBJ2-1, with 11 bases fitting TRBD1. CDR1 and CDR2 from the germline V gene are SQVTM and ANQGSEA. The CDR3 length is 14 residues. The junction had 10 bases not matched to a gene; V was cut back by 8 bases and J by 7 bases. Here the CDR3 DNA reads TGCAGCTCGAGCCGTGGGACAGGGGGAAATGAGCAGTTCTTC. This codes for CSSSRGTGGNEQFF.

The chain employs TRBV5-8 and TRBJ2-5; D perhaps matches TRBD2 (6 bases). CDR1 and CDR2 from the germline V gene are SGHTS and YDEGEE. The CDR3 is 14 amino acids. Trimming took 0 bases from V and 0 from J, leaving 6 bases between them. The DNA for the CDR3 is TGTGCCAGCAGCTTGGGACTAGACCAAGAGACCCAGTACTTC. It is translated as CASSLGLDQETQYF.

The V call is TRBV18, the J call TRBJ2-4; perhaps TRBD2 as D (6 bases). Trimming removed 2 bases from V and 0 bases from J, with 14 bases in between. CDR1 and CDR2 (germline): KGHSH, LQKENI. The CDR3 has 17 residues. The CDR3 bases are TGTGCCAGCTCACCAGCCCCCTTGGGAGGAGCCAAAAACATTCAGTACTTC. Protein sequence: CASSPAPLGGAKNIQYF.